A selection of T cell receptor beta chains follows, all from one sample in a study of T cell changes during pregnancy in multiple sclerosis. The data were produced by immunoSEQ multiplex PCR, yet TCRdb's version contains in-frame clones alone and is incomplete. The data show around 52,000 clones, 80% to 90% seen once. Material for sequencing was peripheral blood from another person, used as feeder cells. The receptor set was obtained from a human donor whose cells served as feeder cells for cultures in a pregnancy study. Each CDR3 is given with its conserved first and last residue. The D gene is left open where the match is weak. Some rows mark clone size as missing; the rest say once, few, many or name a class of expanded clone.

size,V,D,J,CDR3,DNA
NA,TRBV5-6,NA,TRBJ2-7,CASSLAAGVYEQYF,TGTGCCAGCAGCTTGGCTGCAGGGGTATACGAGCAGTACTTC
NA,TRBV4-1,NA,TRBJ1-5,CASSQDTGDSQPQHF,TGCGCCAGCAGCCAAGACACAGGTGACTCTCAGCCCCAGCATTTT
NA,TRBV4-1,NA,TRBJ1-5,CASSQVTGTNQPQHF,TGCGCCAGCAGCCAAGTGACGGGGACCAATCAGCCCCAGCATTTT
NA,TRBV5-1,TRBD1,TRBJ1-1,CASSAGTEEMNTEAFF,TGCGCCAGCAGCGCCGGGACAGAGGAGATGAACACTGAAGCTTTCTTT
NA,TRBV5-6,NA,TRBJ1-2,CASSPLQGGGYTF,TGTGCCAGCAGCCCCCTACAGGGTGGTGGCTACACCTTC
NA,TRBV7-6,NA,TRBJ2-5,CASSSLLGKETQYF,TGTGCCAGCAGCTCCTTGTTGGGGAAAGAGACCCAGTACTTC
NA,TRBV6-1,TRBD1,TRBJ2-3,CASTGQGSDTQYF,TGTGCCAGCACGGGACAGGGGTCAGATACGCAGTATTTT
NA,TRBV7-2,NA,TRBJ1-1,CASSSVPNTEAFF,TGTGCCAGCAGTTCCGTCCCGAACACTGAAGCTTTCTTT
NA,TRBV7-7,NA,TRBJ2-7,CASSLGSGSYEQYF,TGTGCCAGCAGCTTAGGTTCAGGGTCCTACGAGCAGTACTTC
NA,TRBV5-4,TRBD2,TRBJ2-7,CASSRPGLAAAYEQYF,TGTGCCAGCAGCCGACCGGGACTAGCGGCCGCCTACGAGCAGTACTTC
NA,TRBV18,NA,TRBJ2-7,CASSPGFPYEQYF,TGTGCCAGCTCACCCGGATTCCCCTACGAGCAGTACTTC
NA,TRBV29-1,NA,TRBJ1-6,CSVEEGDNSPLHF,TGCAGCGTTGAAGAAGGGGATAATTCACCCCTCCACTTT
NA,TRBV27,NA,TRBJ1-1,CASSLRENTEAFF,TGTGCCAGCAGTCTCCGGGAAAACACTGAAGCTTTCTTT
NA,TRBV6-6,NA,TRBJ1-1,CASSYSGATEAFF,TGTGCCAGCAGTTACTCGGGGGCAACTGAAGCTTTCTTT
NA,TRBV5-1,NA,TRBJ1-3,CASSLAAGTGNTIYF,TGCGCCAGCAGCTTGGCGGCAGGGACAGGAAACACCATATATTTT
once,TRBV25-1,NA,TRBJ1-2,CASSERGRGYGYTF,TGTGCCAGCAGTGAACGGGGGCGTGGGTATGGCTACACCTTC
once,TRBV11-2,TRBD1,TRBJ2-7,CASSLVTGARYEQYF,TGTGCCAGCAGCTTAGTTACAGGGGCTAGGTACGAGCAGTACTTC
NA,TRBV7-6,TRBD2,TRBJ2-5,CASSLGTSGQETQYF,TGTGCCAGCAGCTTAGGGACTAGCGGCCAAGAGACCCAGTACTTC
NA,TRBV5-6,NA,TRBJ2-3,CASSLIGRGGDTQYF,TGTGCCAGCAGCTTGATCGGGCGGGGAGGAGATACGCAGTATTTT
NA,TRBV5-6,NA,TRBJ1-1,CASSGDLNTEAFF,TGTGCCAGCAGCGGGGACCTGAACACTGAAGCTTTCTTT
NA,TRBV18,NA,TRBJ2-7,CASSPDPYTYEQYF,TGTGCCAGCTCACCTGACCCTTATACCTACGAGCAGTACTTC
NA,TRBV12-5,TRBD1,TRBJ1-2,CASGYTGTGSDYGYTF,TGTGCTAGTGGCTATACAGGGACAGGGTCTGACTACGGCTACACCTTC
NA,TRBV7-9,NA,TRBJ1-5,CASSFGTLNQPQHF,TGTGCCAGCAGCTTCGGGACTCTAAATCAGCCCCAGCATTTT
NA,TRBV30,NA,TRBJ1-1,CAWSFMGSGTEAFF,TGTGCCTGGAGTTTTATGGGTTCGGGCACTGAAGCTTTCTTT
NA,TRBV28,NA,TRBJ1-1,CASRQTQFEAFF,TGTGCCAGCAGACAAACACAGTTTGAAGCTTTCTTT
NA,TRBV5-6,NA,TRBJ1-2,CASSLEDAELGYTF,TGTGCCAGCAGCTTGGAAGACGCCGAATTGGGCTACACCTTC
NA,TRBV7-2,NA,TRBJ1-2,CASSLGMEYGYTF,TGTGCCAGCAGCTTAGGCATGGAGTATGGCTACACCTTC
NA,TRBV28,NA,TRBJ1-5,CASSLVAVNQPQHF,TGTGCCAGCAGTTTGGTGGCAGTAAATCAGCCCCAGCATTTT
NA,TRBV25-1,NA,TRBJ2-5,CASSIQETQYF,TGTGCCAGCAGTATCCAAGAGACCCAGTACTTC
NA,TRBV7-9,NA,TRBJ1-1,CASSRPGFVNTEAFF,TGTGCCAGCAGCCGACCGGGATTCGTGAACACTGAAGCTTTCTTT
once,TRBV6-5,NA,TRBJ2-7,CASIKGGEQYF,TGTGCCAGCATTAAGGGGGGCGAGCAGTACTTC
NA,TRBV6-5,TRBD2,TRBJ2-4,CASSGLEGYIQYF,TGTGCCAGCAGTGGACTAGAGGGTTACATTCAGTACTTC
NA,TRBV5-1,NA,TRBJ1-1,CASRGGNGQNTEAFF,TGCGCCAGCAGGGGGGGTAACGGACAGAACACTGAAGCTTTCTTT
once,TRBV9,NA,TRBJ1-5,CASSVRDDQPQHF,TGTGCCAGCAGCGTACGGGACGATCAGCCCCAGCATTTT
once,TRBV30,NA,TRBJ1-2,CAWSPLGVNYGYTF,TGTGCCTGGAGCCCCCTCGGGGTGAACTATGGCTACACCTTC
NA,TRBV5-4,NA,TRBJ1-5,CASSQGEGGGQPQHF,TGTGCCAGCAGCCAAGGGGAGGGGGGCGGTCAGCCCCAGCATTTT
once,TRBV18,TRBD1,TRBJ1-6,CASSPSNMLSDRGLNSPLHF,TGTGCCAGCTCACCAAGTAATATGCTAAGTGACAGGGGGCTTAATTCACCCCTCCACTTT
NA,TRBV5-4,TRBD2,TRBJ2-3,CASSSGTSGGGDTQYF,TGTGCCAGCAGTTCCGGGACTAGCGGGGGTGGAGATACGCAGTATTTT
NA,TRBV5-6,NA,TRBJ2-6,CASGPGAGANVLTF,TGTGCCAGCGGGCCCGGGGCTGGGGCCAACGTCCTGACTTTC
NA,TRBV5-1,NA,TRBJ2-7,CASSLGQNYEQYF,TGCGCCAGCAGCTTGGGACAGAACTACGAGCAGTACTTC
once,TRBV18,NA,TRBJ2-5,CASSPQGVGETQYF,TGTGCCAGCTCACCACAGGGGGTCGGGGAGACCCAGTACTTC
once,TRBV19,NA,TRBJ1-4,CASSIGQGQGEKLFF,TGTGCCAGTAGTATAGGTCAGGGCCAAGGTGAAAAACTGTTTTTT
NA,TRBV10-3,NA,TRBJ2-7,CAISERGAYEQYF,TGTGCCATCAGTGAGAGGGGGGCCTACGAGCAGTACTTC
NA,TRBV7-9,NA,TRBJ2-3,CASKLYQEGDTQYF,TGTGCCAGCAAACTATATCAGGAGGGGGATACGCAGTATTTT
NA,TRBV7-2,TRBD1,TRBJ1-1,CASSLDRRGTFF,TGTGCCAGCAGCTTAGATCGCAGGGGGACTTTCTTT
few,TRBV18,NA,TRBJ1-5,CASSPRGGGDQPQHF,TGTGCCAGCTCACCACGAGGAGGAGGGGATCAGCCCCAGCATTTT
NA,TRBV4-1,NA,TRBJ2-1,CPWTRQNEQFF,TGCCCTTGGACCAGACAGAATGAGCAGTTCTTC
NA,TRBV7-9,TRBD1,TRBJ2-7,CASSLEQGRVYEQYF,TGTGCCAGCAGCTTAGAACAGGGGCGAGTCTACGAGCAGTACTTC
NA,TRBV5-6,NA,TRBJ2-6,CASSLKSGAGANVLTF,TGTGCCAGCAGCTTGAAATCCGGGGCTGGGGCCAACGTCCTGACTTTC